These T cell receptor beta chains were read from a single sample in a study of T cells in Graves' hyperthyroidism and ophthalmopathy. TCRdb re-called the multiplex PCR reads through MiXCR, storing one row per CDR3 protein. The table shows about 110,000 distinct CDR3 sequences, with 15% to 20% occurring only once. The sample taken for sequencing was blood. These receptors came from a woman aged 45-59 years with Graves' hyperthyroidism. Each CDR3 is given with its conserved first and last residue. The D gene is left open where the match is weak. Expanded clones get a size class; other rows say once, few or many, or leave the size out.

clone_size d_call j_call v_call cdr3_aa cdr3_nt
many TRBD1 TRBJ2-3 TRBV28 CASSFRTGASTDTQYF TGTGCCAGCAGTTTTCGGACAGGCGCTAGCACAGATACGCAGTATTTT
many NA TRBJ2-1 TRBV30 CAWSANGNEQFF TGTGCCTGGAGTGCGAATGGTAATGAGCAGTTCTTC
many TRBD1 TRBJ1-6 TRBV28 CASSLPGGNSPLHF TGTGCCAGCAGTCTCCCAGGGGGCAATTCACCCCTCCACTTT
many NA TRBJ2-1 TRBV3-1 CASTAGDTYNEQFF TGTGCCAGCACCGCCGGGGACACCTACAATGAGCAGTTCTTC
many TRBD1 TRBJ1-1 TRBV28 CASSLPGGGTEAFF TGTGCCAGCAGTTTGCCAGGGGGGGGAACTGAAGCTTTCTTT
many NA TRBJ2-3 TRBV7-2 CASSLVRGSTDTQYF TGTGCCAGCAGCTTAGTACGGGGTAGCACAGATACGCAGTATTTT
many NA TRBJ1-2 TRBV6-1 CASSAGERTNYGYTF TGTGCCAGCAGCGCAGGCGAAAGAACTAACTATGGCTACACCTTC
many NA TRBJ2-1 TRBV5-1 CASSLASDNEQFF TGCGCCAGCAGCTTGGCCTCAGACAATGAGCAGTTCTTC
NA NA TRBJ2-7 TRBV28 CASSFQAERSLRQYF TGTGCCAGCAGTTTCCAGGCTGAACGTTCTTTGAGGCAGTACTTC
NA TRBD2 TRBJ2-1 TRBV2 CASRPTSLRYNEQFF TGTGCCAGCAGACCGACTAGCCTAAGATACAATGAGCAGTTCTTC
many TRBD1 TRBJ1-1 TRBV20-1 CSARPPKGGNTEAFF TGCAGTGCTAGACCACCTAAAGGGGGCAACACTGAAGCTTTCTTT
many NA TRBJ2-3 TRBV20-1 CSAPPRGRSTDTQYF TGCAGTGCTCCTCCCCGGGGGAGAAGCACAGATACGCAGTATTTT
many NA TRBJ1-4 TRBV6-1 CASSGTDSPATNEKLFF TGTGCCAGCAGTGGGACGGATTCTCCGGCAACTAATGAAAAACTGTTTTTT
many TRBD1 TRBJ1-4 TRBV20-1 CSASLPTGDNEKLFF TGCAGTGCTTCCTTACCGACAGGGGACAATGAAAAACTGTTTTTT
many NA TRBJ2-3 TRBV7-3 CASSPDAPSNTQYF TGTGCCAGCAGCCCGGACGCGCCATCAAATACGCAGTATTTT
many TRBD1 TRBJ2-5 TRBV2 CASSRDSQETQYF TGTGCCAGCAGCCGGGACAGCCAAGAGACCCAGTACTTC
many NA TRBJ1-2 TRBV20-1 CSARHYYGYTF TGCAGTGCTAGACATTACTATGGCTACACCTTC
many NA TRBJ2-7 TRBV20-1 CSALAVSSYEQYF TGCAGTGCTTTAGCGGTGAGCTCCTACGAGCAGTACTTC
NA NA TRBJ2-1 TRBV4-1 CASSYRGDGQFF TGCGCCAGCAGCTACCGGGGAGACGGGCAGTTCTTC
many NA TRBJ2-1 TRBV5-1 CASSLQGLNEVNEQFF TGCGCCAGCAGCCTCCAGGGACTGAATGAAGTCAATGAGCAGTTCTTC
many TRBD2 TRBJ2-5 TRBV28 CASSTQSSGRLPGVPETQYF TGTGCCAGCAGTACGCAATCTAGCGGGAGGCTGCCTGGGGTCCCAGAGACCCAGTACTTC
many NA TRBJ1-1 TRBV2 CAAKGTANTEAFF TGTGCCGCCAAGGGCACAGCGAACACTGAAGCTTTCTTT
many NA TRBJ2-5 TRBV6-6 CASSYSGRQETQYF TGTGCCAGCAGTTACTCAGGGAGACAAGAGACCCAGTACTTC
many TRBD2 TRBJ2-1 TRBV30 CAWSDPGTSSYNEQFF TGTGCCTGGAGTGATCCCGGGACTAGCTCCTACAATGAGCAGTTCTTC
many TRBD2 TRBJ2-5 TRBV28 CASSQLAGGPSGETQYF TGTGCCAGCAGCCAACTAGCGGGAGGGCCCTCGGGAGAGACCCAGTACTTC
many NA TRBJ2-1 TRBV12-3/TRBV12-4 CASSLGVISYNEQFF TGTGCCAGCAGTTTAGGAGTGATCTCCTACAATGAGCAGTTCTTC
many TRBD1 TRBJ1-5 TRBV28 CASSVTGTGVPQHF TGTGCCAGCAGTGTCACCGGGACAGGGGTGCCCCAGCATTTT
many NA TRBJ1-1 TRBV30 CAYAINTEAFF TGTGCTTATGCGATAAACACTGAAGCTTTCTTT
NA NA TRBJ2-1 TRBV4-1 CASSQLLGQSIYNEQFF TGCGCCAGCAGCCAGCTGTTGGGGCAGTCGATCTACAATGAGCAGTTCTTC
many NA TRBJ2-1 TRBV10-3 CAISRYSANEQFF TGTGCCATCAGTCGATATAGCGCCAATGAGCAGTTCTTC
NA TRBD2 TRBJ2-7 TRBV12-3/TRBV12-4 CASSLVVAGAYEQYF TGTGCCAGCAGTTTGGTCGTAGCGGGAGCCTACGAGCAGTACTTC
NA TRBD1 TRBJ2-5 TRBV6-2/TRBV6-3 CASSPRDRWETQYF TGTGCCAGCAGTCCCCGGGACAGATGGGAGACCCAGTACTTC
NA TRBD2 TRBJ2-1 TRBV28 CASSFRLANNEQFF TGTGCCAGCAGTTTCCGACTAGCGAACAATGAGCAGTTCTTC
many TRBD1 TRBJ2-7 TRBV18 CASSSTGLYEQYF TGTGCCAGCTCATCGACAGGGCTCTACGAGCAGTACTTC
NA NA TRBJ2-2 TRBV5-1 CASSTSGESTGELFF TGCGCCAGCAGCACCTCTGGGGAGAGCACCGGGGAGCTGTTTTTT